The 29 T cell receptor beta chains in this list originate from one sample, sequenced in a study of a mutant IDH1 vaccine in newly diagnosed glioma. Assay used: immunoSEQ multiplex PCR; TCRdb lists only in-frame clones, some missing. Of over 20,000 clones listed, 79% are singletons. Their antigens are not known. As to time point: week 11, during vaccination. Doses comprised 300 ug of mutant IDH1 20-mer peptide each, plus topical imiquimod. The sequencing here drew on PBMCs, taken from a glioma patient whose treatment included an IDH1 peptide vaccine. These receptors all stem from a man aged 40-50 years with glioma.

The CDR3 here is CASSARTGNYGYTF. The CDR3 DNA reads TGTGCCAGCAGCGCGAGGACAGGCAATTATGGCTACACCTTC. The chain carries TRBV5-6 and TRBJ1-2; 7 bases line up with TRBD1. There are 14 residues in the CDR3. Trimming cost V 4 bases and J 5 bases; bases outside gene matches: 8. Germline V gene sequence: CDR1 SGHDT, CDR2 YYEEEE.

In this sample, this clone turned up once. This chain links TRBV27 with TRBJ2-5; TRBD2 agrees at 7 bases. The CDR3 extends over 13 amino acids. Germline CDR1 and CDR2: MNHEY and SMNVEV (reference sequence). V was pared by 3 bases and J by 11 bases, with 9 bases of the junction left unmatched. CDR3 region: CASSLRLAVDQYF. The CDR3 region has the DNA TGTGCCAGCAGTTTGAGGCTAGCGGTAGATCAGTACTTC.

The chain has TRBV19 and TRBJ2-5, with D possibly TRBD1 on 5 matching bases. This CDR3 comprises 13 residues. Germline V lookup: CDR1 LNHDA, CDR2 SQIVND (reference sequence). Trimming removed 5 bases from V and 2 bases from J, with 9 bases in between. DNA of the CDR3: TGTGCCAGTAGTCTGACAGTACAAGAGACCCAGTACTTC. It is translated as CASSLTVQETQYF.

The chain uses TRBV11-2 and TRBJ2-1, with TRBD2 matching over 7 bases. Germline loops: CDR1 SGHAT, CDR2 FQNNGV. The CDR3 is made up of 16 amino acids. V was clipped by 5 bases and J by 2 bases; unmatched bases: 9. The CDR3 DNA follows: TGTGCCAGCAGCCCAGTGGGAGGGAGGGCCTACAATGAGCAGTTCTTC. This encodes CASSPVGGRAYNEQFF.

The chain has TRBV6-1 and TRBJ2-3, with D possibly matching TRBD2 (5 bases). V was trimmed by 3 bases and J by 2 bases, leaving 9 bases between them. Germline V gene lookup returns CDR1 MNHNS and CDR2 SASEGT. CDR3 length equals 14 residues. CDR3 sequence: CASSETGNTDTQYF. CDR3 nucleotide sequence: TGTGCCAGCAGTGAGACGGGAAACACAGATACGCAGTATTTT.

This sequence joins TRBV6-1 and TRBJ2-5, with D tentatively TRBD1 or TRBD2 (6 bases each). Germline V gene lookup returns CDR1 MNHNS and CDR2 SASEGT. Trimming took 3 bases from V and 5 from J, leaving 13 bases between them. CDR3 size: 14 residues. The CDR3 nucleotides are TGTGCCAGCAGTGATTCGGGGGCCGTGGAGACCCAGTACTTC. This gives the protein CASSDSGAVETQYF.

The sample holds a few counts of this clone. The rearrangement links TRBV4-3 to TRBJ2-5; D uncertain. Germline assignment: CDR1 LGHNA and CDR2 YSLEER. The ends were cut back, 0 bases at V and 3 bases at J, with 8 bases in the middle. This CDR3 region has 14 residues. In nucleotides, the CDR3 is TGCGCCAGCAGCCAAGAATACAGCAAAGAGACCCAGTACTTC. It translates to CASSQEYSKETQYF.

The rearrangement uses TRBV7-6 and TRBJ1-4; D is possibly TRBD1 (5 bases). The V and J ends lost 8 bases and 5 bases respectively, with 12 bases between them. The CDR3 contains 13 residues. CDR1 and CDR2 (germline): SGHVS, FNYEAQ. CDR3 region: CASGGGRNEKLFF. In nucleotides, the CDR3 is TGTGCCAGCGGGGGGGGGAGGAATGAAAAACTGTTTTTT.

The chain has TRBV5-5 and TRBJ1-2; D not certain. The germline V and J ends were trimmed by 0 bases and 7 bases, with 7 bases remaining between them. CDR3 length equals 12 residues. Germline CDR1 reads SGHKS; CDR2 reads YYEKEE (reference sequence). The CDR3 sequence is CASSLDRGGYTF. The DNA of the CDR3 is TGTGCCAGCAGCTTGGACAGAGGTGGCTACACCTTC.

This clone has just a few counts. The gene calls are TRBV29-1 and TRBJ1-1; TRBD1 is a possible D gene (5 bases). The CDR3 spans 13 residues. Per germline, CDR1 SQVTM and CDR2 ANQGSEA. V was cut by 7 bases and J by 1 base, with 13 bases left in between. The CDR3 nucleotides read TGCAGCGCCGGGGTACAGGCGAACACTGAAGCTTTCTTT. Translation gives CSAGVQANTEAFF.

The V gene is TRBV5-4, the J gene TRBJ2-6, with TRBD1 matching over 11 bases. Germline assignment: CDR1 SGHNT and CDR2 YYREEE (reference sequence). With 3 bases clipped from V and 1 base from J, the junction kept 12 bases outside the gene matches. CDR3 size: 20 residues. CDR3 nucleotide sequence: TGTGCCAGCAGCTGGCCCAGGGGACAGGGGGTTATGTCTGGGGCCAACGTCCTGACTTTC. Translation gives CASSWPRGQGVMSGANVLTF.

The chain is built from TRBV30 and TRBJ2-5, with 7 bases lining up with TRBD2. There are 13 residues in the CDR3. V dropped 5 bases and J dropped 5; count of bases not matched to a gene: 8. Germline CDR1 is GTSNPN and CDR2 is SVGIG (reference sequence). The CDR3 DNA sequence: TGTGCCTGGGCGAGGGAGGGGAGGGAGACCCAGTACTTC. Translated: CAWAREGRETQYF.

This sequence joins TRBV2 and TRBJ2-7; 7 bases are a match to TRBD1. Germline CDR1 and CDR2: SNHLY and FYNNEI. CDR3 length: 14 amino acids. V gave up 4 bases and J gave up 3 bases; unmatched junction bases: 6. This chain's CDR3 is CASSGWQGVYEQYF. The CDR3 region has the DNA TGTGCCAGCAGTGGATGGCAGGGGGTCTACGAGCAGTACTTC.

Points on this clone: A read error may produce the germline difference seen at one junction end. The CDR3, as DNA: TGTGCCAGCAGCTTAGGTCTTCAGGGGATCTCCCACGAGCAGTACTTC. Residues: CASSLGLQGISHEQYF. The genes are TRBV11-2 and TRBJ2-7, with D possibly being TRBD1 (6 bases). CDR1 is SGHAT and CDR2 is FQNNGV in the germline V gene. CDR3 length equals 16 residues.

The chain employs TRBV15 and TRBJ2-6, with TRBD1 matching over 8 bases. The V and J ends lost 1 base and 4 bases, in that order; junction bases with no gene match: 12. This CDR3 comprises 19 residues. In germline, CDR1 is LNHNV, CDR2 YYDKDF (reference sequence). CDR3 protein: CATSRATPGQGTGANVLTF. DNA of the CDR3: TGTGCCACCAGCAGAGCAACCCCCGGACAGGGAACGGGGGCCAACGTCCTGACTTTC.

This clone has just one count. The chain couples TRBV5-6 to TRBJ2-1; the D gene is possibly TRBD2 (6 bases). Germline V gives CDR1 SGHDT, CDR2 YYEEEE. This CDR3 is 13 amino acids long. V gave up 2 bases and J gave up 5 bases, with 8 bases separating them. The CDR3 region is CASSLGGDNEQFF. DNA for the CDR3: TGTGCCAGCAGCTTAGGAGGGGACAATGAGCAGTTCTTC.

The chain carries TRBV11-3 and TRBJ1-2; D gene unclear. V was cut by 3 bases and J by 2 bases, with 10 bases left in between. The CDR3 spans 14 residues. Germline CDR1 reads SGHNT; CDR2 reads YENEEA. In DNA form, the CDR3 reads TGTGCCAGCAGCTTTTTGGACGCCAACTATGGCTACACCTTC. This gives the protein CASSFLDANYGYTF.

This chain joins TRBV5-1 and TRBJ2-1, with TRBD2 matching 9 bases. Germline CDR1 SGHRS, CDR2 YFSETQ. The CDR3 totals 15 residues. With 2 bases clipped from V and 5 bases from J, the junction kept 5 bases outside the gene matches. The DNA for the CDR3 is TGCGCCAGCAGCTTTTTGAGGACTAGCGACAATGAGCAGTTCTTC. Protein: CASSFLRTSDNEQFF. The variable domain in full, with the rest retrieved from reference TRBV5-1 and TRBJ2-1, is KAGVTQTPRYLIKTRGQQVTLSCSPISGHRSVSWYQQTPGQGLQFLFEYFSETQRNKGNFPGRFSGRQFSNSRSEMNVSTLELGDSALYLCASSFLRTSDNEQFFGPGTRLTVL.

This CDR3 reads CASSSMTGSNEKLFF. DNA for the CDR3: TGTGCCAGCAGCTCAATGACAGGGTCAAATGAAAAACTGTTTTTT. The chain links TRBV11-2 to TRBJ1-4, with 7 bases aligning to TRBD1. CDR3 length equals 15 residues. Losses at the gene ends were 4 bases for V and 5 bases for J; bases not matched to a gene: 7. The germline CDR1 and CDR2 sequences are SGHAT and FQNNGV. Full variable domain (missing parts from reference TRBV11-2 and TRBJ1-4): EAGVAQSPRYKIIEKRQSVAFWCNPISGHATLYWYQQILGQGPKLLIQFQNNGVVDDSQLPKDRFSAERLKGVDSTLKIQPAKLEDSAVYLCASSSMTGSNEKLFFGSGTQLSVL.

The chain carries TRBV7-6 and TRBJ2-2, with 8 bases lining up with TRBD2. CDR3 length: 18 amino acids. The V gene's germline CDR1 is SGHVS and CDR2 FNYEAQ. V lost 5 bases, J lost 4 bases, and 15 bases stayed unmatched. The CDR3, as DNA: TGTGCCAGCAGCCGACAGCCCTCCGGGGGGGGCAGCACCGGGGAGCTGTTTTTT. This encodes CASSRQPSGGGSTGELFF.

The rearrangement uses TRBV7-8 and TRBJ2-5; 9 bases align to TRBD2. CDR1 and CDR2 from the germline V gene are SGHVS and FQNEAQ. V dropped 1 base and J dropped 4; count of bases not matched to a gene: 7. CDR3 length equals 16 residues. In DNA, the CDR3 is TGTGCCAGCAGCTTAGGTAGCGGGAGAGGGGGAGAGACCCAGTACTTC. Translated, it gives CASSLGSGRGGETQYF.

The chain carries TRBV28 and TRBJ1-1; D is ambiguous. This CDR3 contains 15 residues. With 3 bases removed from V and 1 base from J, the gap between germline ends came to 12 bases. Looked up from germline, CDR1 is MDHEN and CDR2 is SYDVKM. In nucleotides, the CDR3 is TGTGCCAGCAGTTTTTATGCGAACAGGAACACTGAAGCTTTCTTT. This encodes CASSFYANRNTEAFF.

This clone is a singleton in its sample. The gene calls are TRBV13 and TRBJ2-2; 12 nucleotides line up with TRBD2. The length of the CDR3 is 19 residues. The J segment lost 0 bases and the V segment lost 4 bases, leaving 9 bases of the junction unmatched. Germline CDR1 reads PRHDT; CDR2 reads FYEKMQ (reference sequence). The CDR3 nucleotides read TGTGCCAGCAGCTCCCAGAGTAGACTAGCGGGAGCGAACACCGGGGAGCTGTTTTTT. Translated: CASSSQSRLAGANTGELFF.

The CDR3 DNA reads TGTGCCAGCAGCCAAGGGGGGGTTCTGATAGGACTAGCGGGAAACATTCAGTACTTC. It encodes CASSQGGVLIGLAGNIQYF. This chain uses TRBV14 with TRBJ2-4, with TRBD2 matching over 11 bases. Germline CDR1 is SGHDN and CDR2 is FVKESK. V trimming: 1 base; J trimming: 6 bases; junction bases outside the gene matches: 14. The CDR3 spans 19 residues.

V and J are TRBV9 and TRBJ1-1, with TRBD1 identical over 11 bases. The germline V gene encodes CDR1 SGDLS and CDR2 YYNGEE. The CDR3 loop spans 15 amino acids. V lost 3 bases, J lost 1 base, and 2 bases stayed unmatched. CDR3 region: CASSGGTGGNTEAFF. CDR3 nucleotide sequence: TGTGCCAGCAGCGGAGGGACAGGGGGGAACACTGAAGCTTTCTTT. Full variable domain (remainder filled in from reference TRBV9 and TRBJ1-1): DSGVTQTPKHLITATGQRVTLRCSPRSGDLSVYWYQQSLDQGLQFLIQYYNGEERAKGNILERFSAQQFPDLHSELNLSSLELGDSALYFCASSGGTGGNTEAFFGQGTRLTVV.

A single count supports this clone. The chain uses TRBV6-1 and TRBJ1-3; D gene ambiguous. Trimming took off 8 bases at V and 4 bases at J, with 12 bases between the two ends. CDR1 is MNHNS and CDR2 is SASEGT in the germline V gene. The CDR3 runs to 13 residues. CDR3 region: CASGEVRGNTIYF. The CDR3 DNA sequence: TGTGCCAGCGGGGAGGTGAGGGGAAACACCATATATTTT.

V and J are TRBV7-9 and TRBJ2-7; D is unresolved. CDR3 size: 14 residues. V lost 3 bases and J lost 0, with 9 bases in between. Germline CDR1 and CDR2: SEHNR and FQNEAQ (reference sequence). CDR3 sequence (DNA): TGTGCCAGCAGCTTCCGAGAGGCCTCCTACGAGCAGTACTTC. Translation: CASSFREASYEQYF.

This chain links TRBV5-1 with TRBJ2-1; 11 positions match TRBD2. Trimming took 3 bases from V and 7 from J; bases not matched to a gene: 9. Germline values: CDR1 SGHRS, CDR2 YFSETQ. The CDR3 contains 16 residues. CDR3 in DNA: TGCGCCAGCAGCTGGACACCGGGACTAGCGGCAAATGAGCAGTTCTTC. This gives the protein CASSWTPGLAANEQFF.

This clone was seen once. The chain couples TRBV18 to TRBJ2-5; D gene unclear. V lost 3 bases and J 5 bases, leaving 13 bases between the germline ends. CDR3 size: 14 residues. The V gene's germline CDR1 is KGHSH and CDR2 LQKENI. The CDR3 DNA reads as TGTGCCAGCTCACCTCCTTCGGACCGGGAGACCCAGTACTTC. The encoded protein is CASSPPSDRETQYF.